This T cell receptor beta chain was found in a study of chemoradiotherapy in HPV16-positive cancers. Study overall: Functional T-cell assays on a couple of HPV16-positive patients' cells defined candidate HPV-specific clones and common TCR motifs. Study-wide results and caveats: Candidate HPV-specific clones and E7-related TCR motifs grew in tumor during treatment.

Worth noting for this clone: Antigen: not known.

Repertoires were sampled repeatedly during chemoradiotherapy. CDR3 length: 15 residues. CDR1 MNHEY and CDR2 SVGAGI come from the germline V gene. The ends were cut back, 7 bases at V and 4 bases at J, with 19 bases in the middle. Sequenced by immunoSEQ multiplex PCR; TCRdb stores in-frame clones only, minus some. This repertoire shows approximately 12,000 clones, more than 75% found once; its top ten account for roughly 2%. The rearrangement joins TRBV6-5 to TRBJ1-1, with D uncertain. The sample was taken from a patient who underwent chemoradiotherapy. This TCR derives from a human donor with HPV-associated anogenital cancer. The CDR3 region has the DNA TGTGCCAGCACCTCCGGTGTGGTATCCTTCACTGAAGCTTTCTTT. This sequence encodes CASTSGVVSFTEAFF.